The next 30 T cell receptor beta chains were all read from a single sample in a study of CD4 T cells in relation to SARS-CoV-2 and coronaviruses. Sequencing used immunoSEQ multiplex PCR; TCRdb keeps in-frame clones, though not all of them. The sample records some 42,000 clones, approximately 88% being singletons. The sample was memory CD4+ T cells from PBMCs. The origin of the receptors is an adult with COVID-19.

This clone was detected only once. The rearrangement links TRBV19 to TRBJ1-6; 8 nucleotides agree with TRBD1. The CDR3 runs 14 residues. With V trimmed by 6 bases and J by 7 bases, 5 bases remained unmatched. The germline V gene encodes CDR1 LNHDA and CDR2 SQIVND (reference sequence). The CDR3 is CASRGQAQNSPLHF. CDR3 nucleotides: TGTGCCAGTAGGGGACAGGCGCAGAATTCACCCCTCCACTTT.

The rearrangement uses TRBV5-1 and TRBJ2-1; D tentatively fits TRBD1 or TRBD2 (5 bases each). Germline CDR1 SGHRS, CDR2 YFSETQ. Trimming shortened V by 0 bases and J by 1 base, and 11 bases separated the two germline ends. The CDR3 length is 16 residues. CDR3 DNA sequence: TGCGCCAGCAGCTTGGGAGGGGCTACTTCCTACAATGAGCAGTTCTTC. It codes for CASSLGGATSYNEQFF.

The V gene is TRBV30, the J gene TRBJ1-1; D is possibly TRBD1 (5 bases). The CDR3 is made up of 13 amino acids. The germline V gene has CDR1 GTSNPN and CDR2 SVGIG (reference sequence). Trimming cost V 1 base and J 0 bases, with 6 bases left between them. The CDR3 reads CAWSGQLNTEAFF. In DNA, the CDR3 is TGTGCCTGGAGTGGACAGTTGAACACTGAAGCTTTCTTT.

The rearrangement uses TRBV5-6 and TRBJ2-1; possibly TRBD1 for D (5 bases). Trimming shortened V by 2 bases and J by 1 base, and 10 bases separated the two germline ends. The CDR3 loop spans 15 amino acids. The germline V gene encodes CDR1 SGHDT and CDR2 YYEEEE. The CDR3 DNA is TGTGCCAGCAGCTTTCTTCAGGGATCCTACAATGAGCAGTTCTTC. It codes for CASSFLQGSYNEQFF.

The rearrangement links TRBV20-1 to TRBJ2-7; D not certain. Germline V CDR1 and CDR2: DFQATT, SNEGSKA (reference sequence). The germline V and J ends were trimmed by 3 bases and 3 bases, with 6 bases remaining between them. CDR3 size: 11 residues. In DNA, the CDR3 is TGCAGTGCTAGTGAGGACTACGAGCAGTACTTC. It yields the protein CSASEDYEQYF.

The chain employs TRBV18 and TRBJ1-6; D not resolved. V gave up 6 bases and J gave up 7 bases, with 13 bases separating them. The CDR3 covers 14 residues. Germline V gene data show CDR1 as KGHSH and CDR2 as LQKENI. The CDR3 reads CASSQEVRNSPLHF. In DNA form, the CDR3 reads TGTGCCAGCTCGCAGGAGGTGAGGAATTCACCCCTCCACTTT.

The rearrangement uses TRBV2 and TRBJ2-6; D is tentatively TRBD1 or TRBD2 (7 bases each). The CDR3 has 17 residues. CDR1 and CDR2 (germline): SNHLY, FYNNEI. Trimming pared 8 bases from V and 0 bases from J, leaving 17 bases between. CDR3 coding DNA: TGTGCCAGCCAGGGGGGAGGGGGCCTCTCTGGGGCCAACGTCCTGACTTTC. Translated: CASQGGGGLSGANVLTF.

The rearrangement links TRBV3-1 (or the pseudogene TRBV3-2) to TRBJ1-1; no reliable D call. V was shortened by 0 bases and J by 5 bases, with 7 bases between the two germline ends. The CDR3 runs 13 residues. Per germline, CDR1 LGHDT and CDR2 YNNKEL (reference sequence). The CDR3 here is CASSQESRTEAFF. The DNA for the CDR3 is TGTGCCAGCAGCCAAGAGTCCAGAACTGAAGCTTTCTTT.

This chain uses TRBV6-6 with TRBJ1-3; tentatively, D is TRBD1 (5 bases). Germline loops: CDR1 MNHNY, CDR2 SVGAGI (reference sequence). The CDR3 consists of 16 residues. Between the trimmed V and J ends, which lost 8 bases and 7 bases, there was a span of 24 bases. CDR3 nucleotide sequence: TGTGCCAGCGGTGGGTTTGAGGGACTCACCAGGAACACCATATATTTT. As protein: CASGGFEGLTRNTIYF.

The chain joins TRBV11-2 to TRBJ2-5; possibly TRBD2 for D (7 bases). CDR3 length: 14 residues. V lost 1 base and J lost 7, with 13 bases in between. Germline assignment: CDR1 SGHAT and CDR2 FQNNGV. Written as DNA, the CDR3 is TGTGCCAGCAGCTTAGGCGGGGGCAAGGGGACCCAGTACTTC. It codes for CASSLGGGKGTQYF. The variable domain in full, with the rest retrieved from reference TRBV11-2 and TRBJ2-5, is EAGVAQSPRYKIIEKRQSVAFWCNPISGHATLYWYQQILGQGPKLLIQFQNNGVVDDSQLPKDRFSAERLKGVDSTLKIQPAKLEDSAVYLCASSLGGGKGTQYFGPGTRLLVL.

The DNA for the CDR3 is TGTGCCAGCAGTTTCCCCTACACCTTC. It codes for CASSFPYTF. The V gene is TRBV12-3 or TRBV12-4, the J gene TRBJ1-2; D remains unclear. CDR3 length: 9 residues. V gave up 3 bases and J gave up 10 bases, with 3 bases separating them.

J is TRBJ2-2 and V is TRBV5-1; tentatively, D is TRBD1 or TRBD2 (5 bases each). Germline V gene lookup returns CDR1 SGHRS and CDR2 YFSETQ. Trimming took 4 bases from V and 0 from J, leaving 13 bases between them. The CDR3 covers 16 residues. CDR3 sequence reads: CASSPLGTANTGELFF. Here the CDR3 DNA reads TGCGCCAGCAGCCCCCTGGGGACCGCGAACACCGGGGAGCTGTTTTTT.

The CDR3, as DNA: TGTGCCAGCAGCCCACCAGGGTTGTATGAGCAGTTCTTC. This encodes CASSPPGLYEQFF. The chain carries TRBV6-5 and TRBJ2-1; D might be TRBD1 (5 bases). V was clipped by 6 bases and J by 8 bases, with 14 bases between them. Germline V lookup: CDR1 MNHEY, CDR2 SVGAGI. This CDR3 has 13 amino acids.

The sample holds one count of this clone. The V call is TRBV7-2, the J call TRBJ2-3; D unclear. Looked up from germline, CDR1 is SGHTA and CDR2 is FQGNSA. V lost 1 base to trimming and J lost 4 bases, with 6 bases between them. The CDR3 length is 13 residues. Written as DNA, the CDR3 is TGTGCCAGCAGCTTAGGTCAGGCAGATACGCAGTATTTT. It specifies CASSLGQADTQYF.

CDR3 residues: CASSVRTPSTDTQYF. The DNA for the CDR3 is TGTGCCAGCAGTGTCAGGACGCCGAGCACAGATACGCAGTATTTT. This chain uses TRBV2 with TRBJ2-3; no clear D. Germline CDR1 reads SNHLY; CDR2 reads FYNNEI. With 4 bases removed from V and 0 bases from J, the gap between germline ends came to 11 bases. The CDR3 consists of 15 residues.

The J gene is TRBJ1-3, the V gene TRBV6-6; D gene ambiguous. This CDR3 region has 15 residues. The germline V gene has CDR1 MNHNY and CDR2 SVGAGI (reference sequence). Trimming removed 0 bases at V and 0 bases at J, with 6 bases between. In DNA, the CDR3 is TGTGCCAGCAGTTACTCGGAGAGCTCTGGAAACACCATATATTTT. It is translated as CASSYSESSGNTIYF.

This CDR3 reads CASSLRTASFYTF. CDR3 nucleotides: TGTGCCAGCAGTCTAAGGACGGCATCTTTCTACACCTTC. The genes are TRBV11-2 and TRBJ1-2; D is unresolved. V was pared by 6 bases and J by 10 bases, with 18 bases between. Germline V lookup: CDR1 SGHAT, CDR2 FQNNGV. The CDR3 covers 13 residues.

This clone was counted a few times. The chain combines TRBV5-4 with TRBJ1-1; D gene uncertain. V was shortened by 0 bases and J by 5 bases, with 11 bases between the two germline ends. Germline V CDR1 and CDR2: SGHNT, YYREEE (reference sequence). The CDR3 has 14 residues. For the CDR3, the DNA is TGTGCCAGCAGCTTGGGGGCGGTAGGGACTGAAGCTTTCTTT. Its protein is CASSLGAVGTEAFF.

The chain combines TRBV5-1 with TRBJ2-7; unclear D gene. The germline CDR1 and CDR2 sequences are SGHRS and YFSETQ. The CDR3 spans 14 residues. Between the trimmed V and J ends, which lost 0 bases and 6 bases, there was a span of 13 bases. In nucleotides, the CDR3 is TGCGCCAGCAGCTTGGGAAAAAACAAGGGCGAGCAGTACTTC. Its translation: CASSLGKNKGEQYF.

CDR3 amino acids: CASSEGTRNTEAFF. Written as DNA, the CDR3 is TGTGCCAGCAGCGAGGGGACACGGAACACTGAAGCTTTCTTT. The rearrangement joins TRBV9 to TRBJ1-1, with a weak D call TRBD1 (6 bases). This CDR3 has 14 amino acids. Germline V CDR1 and CDR2: SGDLS, YYNGEE. Trimming removed 3 bases at V and 1 base at J, with 10 bases between.

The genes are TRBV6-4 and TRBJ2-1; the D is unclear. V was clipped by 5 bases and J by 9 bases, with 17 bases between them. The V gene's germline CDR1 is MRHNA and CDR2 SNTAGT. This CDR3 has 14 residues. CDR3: CASSPSPGNGEQFF. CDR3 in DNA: TGTGCCAGCAGTCCTTCGCCGGGCAACGGTGAGCAGTTCTTC.

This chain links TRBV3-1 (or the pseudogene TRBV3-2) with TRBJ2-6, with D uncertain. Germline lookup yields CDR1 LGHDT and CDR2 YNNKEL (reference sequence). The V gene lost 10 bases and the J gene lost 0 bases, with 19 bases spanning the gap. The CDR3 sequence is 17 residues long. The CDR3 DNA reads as TGTGCCACAGCATCTTTTCGCGACTCCTCTGGGGCCAACGTCCTGACTTTC. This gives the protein CATASFRDSSGANVLTF.

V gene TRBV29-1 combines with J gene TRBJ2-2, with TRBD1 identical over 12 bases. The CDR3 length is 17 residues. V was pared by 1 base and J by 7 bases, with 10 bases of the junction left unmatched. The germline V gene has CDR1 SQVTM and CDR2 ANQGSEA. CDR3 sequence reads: CSVEGAPGQGAVGELFF. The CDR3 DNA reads TGCAGCGTTGAAGGCGCCCCGGGACAGGGGGCAGTCGGGGAGCTGTTTTTT.

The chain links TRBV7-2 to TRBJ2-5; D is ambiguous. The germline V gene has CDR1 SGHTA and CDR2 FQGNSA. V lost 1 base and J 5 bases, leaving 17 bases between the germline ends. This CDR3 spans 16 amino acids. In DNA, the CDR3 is TGTGCCAGCAGCTTAGTCCCGGCCAGAGGTCAGGAGACCCAGTACTTC. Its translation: CASSLVPARGQETQYF.

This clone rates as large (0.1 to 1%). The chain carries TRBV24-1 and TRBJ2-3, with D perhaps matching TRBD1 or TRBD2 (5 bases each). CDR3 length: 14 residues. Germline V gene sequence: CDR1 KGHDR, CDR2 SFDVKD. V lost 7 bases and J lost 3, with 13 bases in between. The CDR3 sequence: CATRLGELTDTQYF. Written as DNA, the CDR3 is TGTGCCACCAGACTAGGGGAATTGACAGATACGCAGTATTTT.

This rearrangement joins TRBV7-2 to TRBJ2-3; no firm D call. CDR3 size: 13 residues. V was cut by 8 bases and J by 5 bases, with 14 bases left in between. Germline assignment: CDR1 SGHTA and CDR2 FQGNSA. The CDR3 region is CASDAPGRDTQYF. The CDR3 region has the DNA TGTGCCAGCGACGCCCCCGGAAGAGATACGCAGTATTTT.

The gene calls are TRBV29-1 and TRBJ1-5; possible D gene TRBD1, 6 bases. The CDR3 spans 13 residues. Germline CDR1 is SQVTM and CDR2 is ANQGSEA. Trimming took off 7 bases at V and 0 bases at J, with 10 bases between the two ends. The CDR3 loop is CSASDSSNQPQHF. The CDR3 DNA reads TGCAGCGCCTCGGACAGTAGCAATCAGCCCCAGCATTTT.

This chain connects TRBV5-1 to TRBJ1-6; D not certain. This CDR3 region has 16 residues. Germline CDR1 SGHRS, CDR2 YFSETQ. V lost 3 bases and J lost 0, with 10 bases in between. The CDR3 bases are TGCGCCAGCAGCTGGACGGAGAGCTCCTATAATTCACCCCTCCACTTT. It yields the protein CASSWTESSYNSPLHF.

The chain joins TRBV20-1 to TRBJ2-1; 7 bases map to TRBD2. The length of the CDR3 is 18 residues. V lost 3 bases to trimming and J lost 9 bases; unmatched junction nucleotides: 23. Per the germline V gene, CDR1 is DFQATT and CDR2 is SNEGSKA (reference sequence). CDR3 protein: CSASHPGREKRGAFEQFF. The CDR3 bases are TGCAGTGCTAGTCACCCAGGGCGGGAGAAGCGGGGTGCCTTTGAGCAGTTCTTC.

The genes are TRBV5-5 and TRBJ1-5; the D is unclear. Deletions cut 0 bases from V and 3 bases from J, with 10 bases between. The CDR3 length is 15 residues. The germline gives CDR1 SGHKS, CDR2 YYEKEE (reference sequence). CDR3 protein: CASSLASQNNQPQHF. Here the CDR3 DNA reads TGTGCCAGCAGCTTGGCATCGCAGAACAATCAGCCCCAGCATTTT.